This T cell receptor beta chain derives from a study of brain T cells in children with intractable seizures. Sequencing was limited to surgery cases with top T cell transcript signatures in brain tissue. Pre-surgery treatment included at least one anti-epileptic drug. Profiling relied on immunoSEQ multiplex PCR, and the TCRdb table lists in-frame clones only, not all of them. The top ten hold approximately 3.9% of the sample, which has over 95,000 clones, 94% seen once. Trimming took 7 bases from V and 0 from J, leaving 11 bases between them. Germline-derived CDR1 and CDR2 are MDHEN and SYDVKM. This CDR3 spans 14 amino acids.

The chain combines TRBV28 with TRBJ2-3, with D unclear. This sequence was found in a boy under two years old with hemimegalencephaly and intractable seizures. The sequenced sample was peripheral blood, obtained at surgery. The CDR3 spells CASTLPPSTDTQYF. Here the CDR3 DNA reads TGTGCCAGCACCCTTCCCCCTAGCACAGATACGCAGTATTTT.